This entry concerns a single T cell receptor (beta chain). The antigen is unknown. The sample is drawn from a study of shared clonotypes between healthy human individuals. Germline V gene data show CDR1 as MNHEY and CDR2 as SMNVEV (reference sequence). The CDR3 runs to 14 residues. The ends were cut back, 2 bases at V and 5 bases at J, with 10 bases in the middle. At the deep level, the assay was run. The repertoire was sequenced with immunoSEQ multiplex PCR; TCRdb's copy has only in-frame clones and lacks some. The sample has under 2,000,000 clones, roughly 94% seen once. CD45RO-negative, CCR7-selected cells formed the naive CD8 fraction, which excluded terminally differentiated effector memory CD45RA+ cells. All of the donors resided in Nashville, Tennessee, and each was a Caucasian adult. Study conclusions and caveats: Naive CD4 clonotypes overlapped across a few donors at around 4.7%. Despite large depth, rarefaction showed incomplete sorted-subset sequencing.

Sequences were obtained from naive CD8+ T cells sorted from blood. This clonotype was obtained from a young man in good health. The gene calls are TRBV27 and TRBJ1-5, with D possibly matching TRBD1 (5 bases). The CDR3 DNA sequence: TGTGCCAGCAGTTTAAAGGGGCGCGATCAGCCCCAGCATTTT. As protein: CASSLKGRDQPQHF.